A single count supports the clone carrying this T cell receptor beta chain. This sample stems from a study of blood T cell repertoires in COVID-19. CDR3 length equals 15 residues. V trimming: 2 bases; J trimming: 6 bases; junction bases outside the gene matches: 6. Germline assignment: CDR1 MGHRA and CDR2 YSYEKL. Authors' analysis steps: Quantification of nucleated cells was approximated via reference gene primer amplification. Data came from immunoSEQ multiplex PCR; TCRdb stores just in-frame clones and leaves some out. V and J calls and clone size are as listed in that table; D and trimming were resolved from the DNA. The top ten hold about a tenth of the sample, which has roughly 98,000 clones, approximately 82% seen once.

The genes are TRBV4-1 and TRBJ2-4; 8 bases fit TRBD1. The sequence was obtained from a man aged 65-85 years with active or convalescent COVID-19. Sequencing was done on a sample of peripheral blood. CDR3 nucleotide sequence: TGCGCCAGCAGCCAAACCGGGACAGGACGAAACATTCAGTACTTC. Translation gives CASSQTGTGRNIQYF.